These 28 T cell receptor beta chains share one sample of origin, sequenced in a study of blood T cell repertoires in COVID-19. TCRdb's table, derived via immunoSEQ multiplex PCR, lists solely in-frame clones and lacks some. Among 91,000 or so clones listed, around nine tenths were seen once. Sequencing was performed on peripheral blood. The receptors originated from a woman aged 45-60 years in a cohort sampled during active COVID-19.

J is TRBJ2-7 and V is TRBV3-1 (or the pseudogene TRBV3-2); D may be TRBD2 (6 bases). The V end lost 4 bases, the J end lost 4 bases, and 8 bases lay between the germline ends. CDR3 length: 12 amino acids. Germline-derived CDR1 and CDR2 are LGHDT and YNNKEL (reference sequence). The CDR3 protein is CASSRAGYEQYF. The CDR3 nucleotides read TGTGCCAGCAGCCGCGCGGGGTACGAGCAGTACTTC.

The gene calls are TRBV10-3 and TRBJ2-7; TRBD1 might be the D (5 bases). CDR3 size: 16 residues. Germline CDR1 is ENHRY and CDR2 is SYGVKD. V lost 3 bases to trimming and J lost 7 bases, with 22 bases between them. CDR3 sequence (DNA): TGTGCCATCAGTGATGGGGCCAACACAGGTGGATTGGAGCAGTACTTC. As protein: CAISDGANTGGLEQYF.

This chain links TRBV7-8 with TRBJ2-2, with 8 bases lining up with TRBD2. Trimming removed 6 bases from V and 2 bases from J; junction bases left unmatched: 8. Germline assignment: CDR1 SGHVS and CDR2 FQNEAQ. The CDR3 has 16 amino acids. CDR3 bases: TGTGCCAGCAGGTCTAGTGCGGGAGGTAACACCGGGGAGCTGTTTTTT. Translating it yields CASRSSAGGNTGELFF.

The rearrangement joins TRBV21-1 to TRBJ2-7; TRBD1, the table's D call, was not compared with the DNA. TRBV21-1 is a recognized pseudogene. The CDR3 totals 20 residues. The CDR3 loop is CASSKGQGPTIPYSHYEQYF. The CDR3 DNA follows: TGTGCCAGCAGCAAAGGACAGGGCCCCACAATCCCCTATTCTCACTACGAGCAGTACTTC.

This clone appeared a single time. This chain connects TRBV29-1 to TRBJ1-2, with 9 nucleotides matching TRBD1. The CDR3 runs to 17 residues. Germline values: CDR1 SQVTM, CDR2 ANQGSEA. J lost 5 bases, V lost 3 bases, and 16 bases had no gene match. The CDR3, as DNA: TGCAGCGTTGACAAGGGACAGGGAGAGTCAGTCGGGTATGGCTACACCTTC. This translates into CSVDKGQGESVGYGYTF.

CDR3 nucleotide sequence: TGTGCCAGCAGTTGGGCGTTGGGTGCTTTACAGCCCCAGCATTTT. It is translated as CASSWALGALQPQHF. The V call is TRBV6-5, the J call TRBJ1-5, with D unclear. Trimming removed 4 bases at V and 7 bases at J, with 17 bases between. The CDR3 extends over 15 amino acids. Germline CDR1 MNHEY, CDR2 SVGAGI.

The chain carries TRBV6-1 and TRBJ1-5; D is unclear. Deletions cut 1 base from V and 6 bases from J, with 10 bases between. The CDR3 spans 14 residues. Germline loops: CDR1 MNHNS, CDR2 SASEGT. For the CDR3, the DNA is TGTGCCAGCAGTGAAGGGAGGGAGGGTCAGCCCCAGCATTTT. It translates to CASSEGREGQPQHF.

This chain connects TRBV7-2 to TRBJ2-7; D perhaps matches TRBD1 (6 bases). V was pared by 2 bases and J by 5 bases, with 16 bases between. The CDR3 is 15 amino acids. Germline assignment: CDR1 SGHTA and CDR2 FQGNSA. The CDR3 reads CASSLSTGQNHEQYF. CDR3 coding DNA: TGTGCCAGCAGCTTAAGTACAGGACAGAACCACGAGCAGTACTTC.

The rearrangement links TRBV18 to TRBJ1-1; 10 positions match TRBD1. This CDR3 spans 16 amino acids. The germline V gene encodes CDR1 KGHSH and CDR2 LQKENI. V gave up 4 bases and J gave up 2 bases; unmatched junction bases: 7. The CDR3 protein is CASSLPGQGLNTEAFF. For the CDR3, the DNA is TGTGCCAGCTCACTACCGGGACAGGGGCTAAACACTGAAGCTTTCTTT.

The rearrangement joins TRBV5-6 to TRBJ2-5; D is ambiguous. Per the germline V gene, CDR1 is SGHDT and CDR2 is YYEEEE. V lost 4 bases, J lost 5 bases, and 12 bases lay in between. This CDR3 is 13 amino acids long. In DNA form, the CDR3 reads TGTGCCAGCAGCGCAGCGAGCTGGGAGACCCAGTACTTC. Protein: CASSAASWETQYF. The variable domain in full, with the rest retrieved from reference TRBV5-6 and TRBJ2-5, is DAGVTQSPTHLIKTRGQQVTLRCSPKSGHDTVSWYQQALGQGPQFIFQYYEEEERQRGNFPDRFSGHQFPNYSSELNVNALLLGDSALYLCASSAASWETQYFGPGTRLLVL.

This chain connects TRBV3-1 (or the pseudogene TRBV3-2) to TRBJ2-5, with D unclear. Trimming took off 0 bases at V and 7 bases at J, with 15 bases between the two ends. The V gene's germline CDR1 is LGHDT and CDR2 YNNKEL (reference sequence). This CDR3 has 15 residues. The CDR3 region has the DNA TGTGCCAGCAGCCAAGATACCGGTGAGCATGGGACCCAGTACTTC. Translation gives CASSQDTGEHGTQYF.

The chain uses TRBV29-1 and TRBJ2-1, with 9 bases identical to TRBD1. V trimming: 5 bases; J trimming: 10 bases; junction bases outside the gene matches: 9. CDR3 length: 13 amino acids. CDR1 SQVTM and CDR2 ANQGSEA come from the germline V gene. CDR3 residues: CSVIRTGVNEQFF. The CDR3 DNA is TGCAGCGTTATCCGGACAGGGGTAAACGAGCAGTTCTTC.

The CDR3 spells CASSTGTGGTGELFF. CDR3 coding DNA: TGTGCCAGCAGTACCGGGACAGGGGGCACCGGGGAGCTGTTTTTT. The chain couples TRBV7-3 to TRBJ2-2, with 11 bases aligning to TRBD1. The CDR3 runs to 15 residues. Germline V gene data show CDR1 as SGHTA and CDR2 as FQGTGA. The trim removed 6 bases at V and 4 bases at J, leaving 4 bases unmatched.

The chain links TRBV27 to TRBJ1-6, with 8 bases aligning to TRBD1. The junction had 11 bases not matched to a gene; V was cut back by 5 bases and J by 5 bases. Germline CDR1 is MNHEY and CDR2 is SMNVEV (reference sequence). There are 17 residues in the CDR3. CDR3 loop: CASSPYRGAGDNSPLHF. CDR3 bases: TGTGCCAGCAGTCCCTACAGGGGGGCTGGGGATAATTCACCCCTCCACTTT.

J is TRBJ2-5 and V is TRBV5-6; TRBD1 agrees at 9 bases. V shed 4 bases, J shed 5 bases, and the junction held 12 bases outside the gene matches. Germline values: CDR1 SGHDT, CDR2 YYEEEE. CDR3 length: 16 residues. The CDR3 protein is CASSRNPTGGRETQYF. CDR3 coding DNA: TGTGCCAGCAGCCGTAACCCGACAGGGGGAAGGGAGACCCAGTACTTC.

The CDR3 DNA follows: TGTGCCAGCAGCCCCGGGACAGGGTATCGTGGGGCCAACGTCCTGACTTTC. Its translation: CASSPGTGYRGANVLTF. The rearrangement joins TRBV3-1 (or the pseudogene TRBV3-2) to TRBJ2-6; the match to TRBD1 covers 9 bases. Trimming took 4 bases from V and 3 from J; bases not matched to a gene: 7. Germline CDR1 is LGHDT and CDR2 is YNNKEL (reference sequence). The CDR3 totals 17 residues.

The genes are TRBV10-3 and TRBJ2-7; 10 nucleotides agree with TRBD1. V was pared by 7 bases and J by 4 bases, with 7 bases of the junction left unmatched. CDR3 length equals 14 residues. Germline assignment: CDR1 ENHRY and CDR2 SYGVKD. The CDR3 is CAIKGTGDSYEQYF. The DNA of the CDR3 is TGTGCCATCAAGGGGACAGGGGATTCGTACGAGCAGTACTTC.

The J gene is TRBJ1-1, the V gene TRBV7-3, with 8 bases matching TRBD1. Trimming at V came to 5 bases and at J to 4 bases, leaving 6 bases not matched to a gene. This CDR3 has 14 residues. Germline V gene data show CDR1 as SGHTA and CDR2 as FQGTGA. As DNA, the CDR3 is TGTGCCAGCAGCACCCAGGGGGCGAGCACTGAAGCTTTCTTT. Its protein is CASSTQGASTEAFF.

J is TRBJ2-5 and V is TRBV27, with a tentative D call TRBD2 (5 bases). The V and J ends lost 6 bases and 2 bases respectively, with 10 bases between them. The germline gives CDR1 MNHEY, CDR2 SMNVEV (reference sequence). This CDR3 is built from 13 residues. CDR3 sequence: CASSGLAQETQYF. The CDR3 DNA reads as TGTGCCAGCAGCGGGTTAGCGCAAGAGACCCAGTACTTC.

V usage is TRBV29-1 and J usage is TRBJ2-7; D not resolved. Trimming shortened V by 4 bases and J by 7 bases, and 11 bases separated the two germline ends. In germline, CDR1 is SQVTM, CDR2 ANQGSEA. CDR3 size: 11 residues. CDR3 amino acids: CSVARRREQYF. CDR3 sequence (DNA): TGCAGCGTTGCCAGGCGTAGAGAGCAGTACTTC.

The rearrangement links TRBV6-5 to TRBJ2-1; TRBD1 agrees at 7 bases. The germline V gene has CDR1 MNHEY and CDR2 SVGAGI. The CDR3 sequence is 13 residues long. CDR3 protein: CSTTGQFSNEQFF. The CDR3 region has the DNA TGTTCCACTACGGGACAGTTCTCTAATGAGCAGTTCTTC.

This chain connects TRBV24-1 to TRBJ2-5; 10 bases are a match to TRBD1. Trimming at V came to 7 bases and at J to 2 bases, leaving 12 bases not matched to a gene. CDR3 length: 17 amino acids. In germline, CDR1 is KGHDR, CDR2 SFDVKD. The CDR3 nucleotides read TGTGCCACCAGCGACGTCAGGGGGACAGGGGAACAAGAGACCCAGTACTTC. It encodes CATSDVRGTGEQETQYF.

The J gene is TRBJ1-6, the V gene TRBV2; 9 bases map to TRBD1. The CDR3 covers 15 residues. CDR1 and CDR2 from the germline V gene are SNHLY and FYNNEI. V was pared by 4 bases and J by 8 bases, with 6 bases of the junction left unmatched. The CDR3 loop reads CASSGLQGADSPLHF. DNA of the CDR3: TGTGCCAGCAGTGGCCTACAGGGGGCGGATTCACCCCTCCACTTT.

This clone occurred once. This chain joins TRBV7-2 and TRBJ1-2, with 9 bases fitting TRBD1. Unmatched junction bases numbered 5, after V lost 5 bases and J lost 1 base. Germline values: CDR1 SGHTA, CDR2 FQGNSA. The CDR3 covers 15 residues. CDR3 sequence reads: CASSPGTGSNYGYTF. The CDR3 DNA follows: TGTGCCAGCAGCCCCGGGACAGGGAGTAACTATGGCTACACCTTC.

The chain employs TRBV9 and TRBJ2-7; 9 bases match TRBD2. The V gene's germline CDR1 is SGDLS and CDR2 YYNGEE. With V trimmed by 3 bases and J by 0 bases, 4 bases remained unmatched. This CDR3 has 15 residues. The CDR3 bases are TGTGCCAGCAGCGCGTCTAGCGGGGCCTCCTACGAGCAGTACTTC. It encodes CASSASSGASYEQYF.

The rearrangement links TRBV30 to TRBJ1-1, with 7 bases aligning to TRBD1. Per the germline V gene, CDR1 is GTSNPN and CDR2 is SVGIG (reference sequence). Germline trimming cut 0 bases from V and 8 bases from J; bases unmatched to any gene: 3. The CDR3 runs 12 residues. CDR3 sequence reads: CAWSVLDREAFF. CDR3 coding DNA: TGTGCCTGGAGTGTACTGGACAGGGAAGCTTTCTTT.

V gene TRBV2 combines with J gene TRBJ1-1; D is undetermined. The CDR3 spans 13 residues. The germline V gene has CDR1 SNHLY and CDR2 FYNNEI. Trimming took off 3 bases at V and 6 bases at J, with 11 bases between the two ends. CDR3 protein: CASSDTLGAEAFF. The DNA of the CDR3 is TGTGCCAGCAGTGACACCCTCGGGGCTGAAGCTTTCTTT. Full variable domain (rest looked up from reference TRBV2 and TRBJ1-1): EPEVTQTPSHQVTQMGQEVILRCVPISNHLYFYWYRQILGQKVEFLVSFYNNEISEKSEIFDDQFSVERPDGSNFTLKIRSTKLEDSAMYFCASSDTLGAEAFFGQGTRLTVV.

This chain connects TRBV11-2 to TRBJ2-1, with a possible D match to TRBD2 (6 bases). The CDR3 has 14 amino acids. V lost 1 base and J 3 bases, leaving 7 bases between the germline ends. Germline CDR1 and CDR2: SGHAT and FQNNGV. CDR3 loop: CASSLVGGYNEQFF. CDR3 coding DNA: TGTGCCAGCAGCTTAGTGGGAGGCTACAATGAGCAGTTCTTC.